This T cell receptor (beta chain) was observed in a study of T cell responses to AZD1222 COVID-19 vaccine. Method: immunoSEQ multiplex PCR; TCRdb's copy keeps in-frame clones and lacks some. The data contain some 150,000 clones, less than 95% of them singletons. Regarding this clone: What it binds is unknown.

Findings and caveats of the study: Two doses of AZD1222 preceded a rise in Spike-specific TCR breadth and depth. The donor group comprised mostly white British people and more females; the analysis possibly underestimated clonal diversity. Nearly half of spike-specific TCRs reportedly go after variant regions that carry no mutations.

V gave up 1 base and J gave up 10 bases; unmatched junction bases: 9. Germline lookup yields CDR1 LNHDA and CDR2 SQIVND (reference sequence). CDR3 length: 16 residues. The sequencing used peripheral blood, collected on day 0 of AZD1222 vaccination. The sequence came from an adult in good health. The J gene is TRBJ1-4, the V gene TRBV19; 10 nucleotides agree with TRBD1. The CDR3 DNA sequence: TGTGCCAGTAGTATAGCCCCCGGGACAGGGGTCGGAAAACTGTTTTTT. Translated, it gives CASSIAPGTGVGKLFF.